Shown below are 21 T cell receptor beta chains from a single sample sequenced in a study of T-cell reconstitution after alpha-beta-depleted transplantation in children. The TCRbeta library was prepared with unique molecular identifiers. TCRdb passed the PCR reads through MiXCR, listing each CDR3 protein once. The sample consists of several thousand distinct CDR3 sequences, roughly 5.4% of them appearing once. Sample: PBMCs, mostly from graft donor cells, taken 180 days after TCRalphabeta/CD19-depleted stem cell transplant. These receptors were collected from a child less than two years old who had a stem cell transplant for acute myeloid leukemia, so the T cells may come from the graft donor.

This clonotype was picked up many times. V and J are TRBV6-5 and TRBJ2-5, with TRBD2 identical over 14 bases. From germline, CDR1 is MNHEY and CDR2 SVGAGI. The CDR3 has 15 residues. J was trimmed by 2 bases and V by 6 bases; bases with no gene match: 2. The chain's CDR3 is CASRGTSGRQETQYF. The CDR3 region has the DNA TGTGCCAGCAGAGGGACTAGCGGGAGACAAGAGACCCAGTACTTC.

This clonotype came up many times. The chain couples TRBV12-3 or TRBV12-4 to TRBJ2-3, with 8 positions matching TRBD1. The length of the CDR3 is 14 residues. V shed 4 bases, J shed 5 bases, and the junction held 5 bases outside the gene matches. CDR3 sequence: CASSSGQERDTQYF. The CDR3 nucleotides read TGTGCCAGCAGTTCGGGACAGGAGAGAGATACGCAGTATTTT.

This clonotype has at least ten counts. The chain recombines TRBV28 with TRBJ2-7; TRBD2 might be the D (6 bases). The CDR3 has 13 amino acids. Germline V CDR1 and CDR2: MDHEN, SYDVKM. Trimming left V 9 bases short and J 2 bases short, with 14 bases between. CDR3 sequence: CASTSGLTYEQYF. The DNA of the CDR3 is TGTGCCAGTACGAGCGGGCTAACCTACGAGCAGTACTTC.

This clonotype occurred many times. The V gene is TRBV9, the J gene TRBJ2-1; D is unresolved. V lost 4 bases to trimming and J lost 4 bases, with 15 bases between them. CDR3 length: 15 residues. Germline lookup yields CDR1 SGDLS and CDR2 YYNGEE. In nucleotides, the CDR3 is TGTGCCAGCAGCCCCCCAGGAATTTCTTACAATGAGCAGTTCTTC. Its protein is CASSPPGISYNEQFF.

Judged by abundance, this clonotype is medium-sized. This rearrangement joins TRBV12-3 or TRBV12-4 to TRBJ2-7; 7 bases map to TRBD1. CDR3 length equals 17 residues. Losses at the gene ends were 6 bases for V and 0 bases for J; bases not matched to a gene: 14. CDR3 sequence: CASRPPNPGQISYEQYF. CDR3 nucleotides: TGTGCCAGCAGACCGCCGAATCCGGGACAGATCTCCTACGAGCAGTACTTC.

This clonotype was detected ten times or more. This chain uses TRBV10-2 with TRBJ1-6; D remains ambiguous. V was cut by 8 bases and J by 5 bases, with 10 bases left in between. Germline CDR1 and CDR2: WSHSY and SAAADI. The CDR3 spans 13 residues. DNA of the CDR3: TGCGCCAGCGGACCGGCCAATAATTCACCCCTCCACTTT. Protein: CASGPANNSPLHF.

This clonotype showed up many times. The gene calls are TRBV5-1 and TRBJ2-2; tentatively, D is TRBD2 (6 bases). CDR1 SGHRS and CDR2 YFSETQ come from the germline V gene. V lost 0 bases, J lost 3 bases, and 9 bases lay in between. The CDR3 spans 15 residues. The DNA of the CDR3 is TGCGCCAGCAGCTTGGTCGGGAGAGACACCGGGGAGCTGTTTTTT. Amino acids: CASSLVGRDTGELFF.

This clonotype appeared many times. Just one base apart from a much larger clone, this may be a read error. The J gene is TRBJ2-1, the V gene TRBV7-9; 8 positions agree with TRBD2. Germline loops: CDR1 SEHNR, CDR2 FQNEAQ (reference sequence). J gave up 2 bases and V 3 bases, and 3 bases lay outside the gene matches. There are 15 residues in the CDR3. CDR3 sequence: CASSFLAGPYNEQFF. As DNA, the CDR3 is TGTGCCAGCAGCTTCCTAGCGGGCCCCTACAATGAGCAGTTCTTC.

The J gene is TRBJ2-7, the V gene TRBV28, with D possibly being TRBD1 (7 bases). Per germline, CDR1 MDHEN and CDR2 SYDVKM. V gave up 4 bases and J gave up 5 bases, with 12 bases separating them. This CDR3 is built from 13 residues. The CDR3 reads CASSSGGQNEQYF. In DNA, the CDR3 is TGTGCCAGCAGTTCAGGGGGGCAGAACGAGCAGTACTTC.

This clonotype is termed medium-sized. V usage is TRBV7-9 and J usage is TRBJ1-4; unclear D gene. CDR1 SEHNR and CDR2 FQNEAQ come from the germline V gene (reference sequence). This CDR3 is 12 amino acids long. Trimming took off 6 bases at V and 5 bases at J, with 7 bases between the two ends. CDR3 loop: CASSGQNEKLFF. Here the CDR3 DNA reads TGTGCCAGCAGTGGGCAGAATGAAAAACTGTTTTTT.

Ten or more counts support this clonotype. The CDR3 sequence is CSAYFRTNEKLFF. CDR3 nucleotides: TGCAGTGCTTATTTTCGGACTAATGAAAAACTGTTTTTT. The V gene is TRBV20-1, the J gene TRBJ1-4; D not certain. Germline V lookup: CDR1 DFQATT, CDR2 SNEGSKA (reference sequence). The germline V and J ends were trimmed by 5 bases and 2 bases, with 9 bases remaining between them. The CDR3 is 13 residues long.

This clonotype has only one observation. Being one base from a much bigger clone, this may be a read error. The chain uses TRBV29-1 and TRBJ2-1; D not resolved. The CDR3 has 13 amino acids. Per germline, CDR1 SQVTM and CDR2 ANQGSEA. The CDR3: CNVEEELSNEQFF. Here the CDR3 DNA reads TGCAACGTTGAAGAAGAGTTGAGCAATGAGCAGTTCTTC.

There are many counts of this clonotype. The chain employs TRBV20-1 and TRBJ2-1; 9 bases align to TRBD1. The length of the CDR3 is 15 residues. In germline, CDR1 is DFQATT, CDR2 SNEGSKA (reference sequence). Trimming cost V 4 bases and J 2 bases; bases outside gene matches: 6. CDR3 region: CSATSGTGPYNEQFF. In DNA form, the CDR3 reads TGCAGTGCTACCTCCGGGACAGGGCCCTACAATGAGCAGTTCTTC.

This clonotype was counted ten times or more. The J gene is TRBJ1-6, the V gene TRBV5-5, with a weak D call TRBD1 (5 bases). V gave up 9 bases and J gave up 10 bases, with 20 bases separating them. Germline CDR1 and CDR2: SGHKS and YYEKEE (reference sequence). The CDR3 loop spans 14 amino acids. The CDR3 loop is CATRWGRTESPLHF. Here the CDR3 DNA reads TGTGCCACCCGGTGGGGCAGAACTGAATCACCCCTCCACTTT. Full variable domain (rest looked up from reference TRBV5-5 and TRBJ1-6): DAGVTQSPTHLIKTRGQQVTLRCSPISGHKSVSWYQQVLGQGPQFIFQYYEKEERGRGNFPDRFSARQFPNYSSELNVNALLLGDSALYLCATRWGRTESPLHFGNGTRLTVT.

This clonotype was recorded once. CDR3 DNA sequence: TGCGCCAGCAGCTCGACCTACGAGCAGTACTTC. Amino acids: CASSSTYEQYF. This rearrangement joins TRBV10-2 to TRBJ2-5; D is ambiguous. The J call may be in error: the DNA end matches TRBJ2-7 better. Germline CDR1 and CDR2: WSHSY and SAAADI. CDR3 length equals 11 residues.

This clonotype appeared many times. This rearrangement joins TRBV11-2 to TRBJ2-5; D possibly uses TRBD1 or TRBD2 (5 bases each). The CDR3 sequence is 14 residues long. CDR1 is SGHAT and CDR2 is FQNNGV in the germline V gene. V was clipped by 5 bases and J by 2 bases, with 12 bases between them. CDR3 region: CASSLGRRQETQYF. As DNA, the CDR3 is TGTGCCAGCAGCCTGGGACGCCGGCAAGAGACCCAGTACTTC.

By frequency in the sample, this clonotype is medium-sized. The chain recombines TRBV24-1 with TRBJ2-1; D call uncertain. The CDR3 has 16 amino acids. Trimming stripped 3 bases from V and 6 bases from J, with 17 bases between. In germline, CDR1 is KGHDR, CDR2 SFDVKD. The CDR3 DNA reads TGTGCCACCAGTGATCCCACATCAGGCCGGGCCAATGAGCAGTTCTTC. Its translation: CATSDPTSGRANEQFF.

There are many counts of this clonotype. This rearrangement joins TRBV5-1 to TRBJ2-2; D is uncertain. The germline gives CDR1 SGHRS, CDR2 YFSETQ. This CDR3 is built from 11 residues. Trimming took 2 bases from V and 4 from J, leaving 0 bases between them. In DNA form, the CDR3 reads TGCGCCAGCAGCTTCACCGGGGAGCTGTTTTTT. Amino acids: CASSFTGELFF.

This clonotype was recorded at least ten times. The chain recombines TRBV6-5 with TRBJ1-2; tentative D call: TRBD1 (5 bases). Germline CDR1 MNHEY, CDR2 SVGAGI. The CDR3 is 16 residues long. V was clipped by 6 bases and J by 2 bases, with 19 bases between them. For the CDR3, the DNA is TGTGCCAGCAGCCCACCCTGGGACGGTAGAAACTATGGCTACACCTTC. Translated, it gives CASSPPWDGRNYGYTF.

This clonotype was recorded at least ten times. The CDR3: CASRDRRGRKAEGMVIQYF. DNA for the CDR3: TGTGCCAGCAGAGACAGAAGGGGGAGAAAAGCAGAGGGAATGGTCATTCAGTACTTC. The chain employs TRBV4-2 and TRBJ2-4; D is possibly TRBD1 (6 bases). Germline V lookup: CDR1 LGHNA, CDR2 YNFKEQ. Trimming took off 6 bases at V and 9 bases at J, with 33 bases between the two ends. The CDR3 runs 19 residues.

At least ten counts were recorded for this clonotype. The chain links TRBV20-1 to TRBJ1-1, with no clear D. There are 13 residues in the CDR3. Germline V gene data show CDR1 as DFQATT and CDR2 as SNEGSKA (reference sequence). The germline V and J ends were trimmed by 5 bases and 1 base, with 11 bases remaining between them. CDR3 DNA sequence: TGCAGTGCTTTCTGGACTGGGAACACTGAAGCTTTCTTT. This codes for CSAFWTGNTEAFF.